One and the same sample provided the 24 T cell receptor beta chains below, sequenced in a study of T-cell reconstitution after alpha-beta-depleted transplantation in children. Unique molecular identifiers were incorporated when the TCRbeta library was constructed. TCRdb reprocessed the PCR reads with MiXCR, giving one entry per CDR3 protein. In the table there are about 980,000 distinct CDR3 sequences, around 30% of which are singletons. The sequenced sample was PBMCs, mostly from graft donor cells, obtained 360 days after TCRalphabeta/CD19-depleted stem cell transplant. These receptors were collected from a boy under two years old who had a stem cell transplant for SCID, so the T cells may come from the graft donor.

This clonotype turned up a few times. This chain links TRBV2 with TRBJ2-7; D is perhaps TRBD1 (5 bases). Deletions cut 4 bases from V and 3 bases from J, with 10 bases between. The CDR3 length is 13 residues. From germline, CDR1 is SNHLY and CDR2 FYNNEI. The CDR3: CASSGQMDYEQYF. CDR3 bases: TGTGCCAGCAGTGGACAGATGGACTACGAGCAGTACTTC.

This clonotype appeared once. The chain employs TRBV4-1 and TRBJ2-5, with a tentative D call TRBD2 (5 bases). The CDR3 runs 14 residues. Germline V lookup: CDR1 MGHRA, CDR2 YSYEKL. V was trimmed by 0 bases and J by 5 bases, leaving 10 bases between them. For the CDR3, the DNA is TGCGCCAGCAGCCAAGAAACGGGATGGGAGACCCAGTACTTC. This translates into CASSQETGWETQYF.

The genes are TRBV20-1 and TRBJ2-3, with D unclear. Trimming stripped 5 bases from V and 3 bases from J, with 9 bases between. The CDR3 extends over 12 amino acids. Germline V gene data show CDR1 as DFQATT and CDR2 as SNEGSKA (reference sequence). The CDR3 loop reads CSALIGTDTQYF. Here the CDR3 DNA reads TGCAGTGCTCTAATAGGAACAGATACGCAGTATTTT.

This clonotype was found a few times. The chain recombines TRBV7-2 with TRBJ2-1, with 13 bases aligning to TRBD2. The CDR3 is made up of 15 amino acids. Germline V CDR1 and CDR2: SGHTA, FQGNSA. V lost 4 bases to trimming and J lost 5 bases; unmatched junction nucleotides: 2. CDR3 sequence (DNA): TGTGCCAGCAGCTCCGGGACTAGCGGGAACAATGAGCAGTTCTTC. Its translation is CASSSGTSGNNEQFF.

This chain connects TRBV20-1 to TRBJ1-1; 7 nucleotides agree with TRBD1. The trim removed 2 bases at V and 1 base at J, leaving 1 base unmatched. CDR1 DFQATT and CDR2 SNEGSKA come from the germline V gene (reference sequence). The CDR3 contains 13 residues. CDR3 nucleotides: TGCAGTGCTAGACGGGACAGGAACACTGAAGCTTTCTTT. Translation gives CSARRDRNTEAFF.

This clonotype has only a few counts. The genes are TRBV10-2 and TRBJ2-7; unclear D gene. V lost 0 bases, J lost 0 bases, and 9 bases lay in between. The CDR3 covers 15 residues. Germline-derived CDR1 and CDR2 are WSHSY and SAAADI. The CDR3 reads CASSESGSLSYEQYF. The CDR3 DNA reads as TGCGCCAGCAGTGAGTCGGGGTCCCTCTCCTACGAGCAGTACTTC.

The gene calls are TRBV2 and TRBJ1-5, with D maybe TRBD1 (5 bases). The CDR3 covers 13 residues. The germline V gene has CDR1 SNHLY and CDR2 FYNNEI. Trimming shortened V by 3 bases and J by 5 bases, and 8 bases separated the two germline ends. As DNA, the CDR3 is TGTGCCAGCAGTGACCCAGGGTATCAGCCCCAGCATTTT. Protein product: CASSDPGYQPQHF.

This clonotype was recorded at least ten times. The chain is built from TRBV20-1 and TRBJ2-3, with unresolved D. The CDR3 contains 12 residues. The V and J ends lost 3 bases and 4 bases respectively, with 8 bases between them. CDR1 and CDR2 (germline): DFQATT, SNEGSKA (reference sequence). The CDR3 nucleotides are TGCAGTGCTAGCGGATCGGCAGATACGCAGTATTTT. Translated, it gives CSASGSADTQYF.

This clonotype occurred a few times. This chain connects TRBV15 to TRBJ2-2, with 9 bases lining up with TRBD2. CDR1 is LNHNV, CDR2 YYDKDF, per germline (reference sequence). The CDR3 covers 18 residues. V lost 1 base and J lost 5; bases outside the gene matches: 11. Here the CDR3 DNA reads TGTGCCACCAGCAGAGGGTCGAGCGGGGGGCGGAAGACCGGGGAGCTGTTTTTT. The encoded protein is CATSRGSSGGRKTGELFF.

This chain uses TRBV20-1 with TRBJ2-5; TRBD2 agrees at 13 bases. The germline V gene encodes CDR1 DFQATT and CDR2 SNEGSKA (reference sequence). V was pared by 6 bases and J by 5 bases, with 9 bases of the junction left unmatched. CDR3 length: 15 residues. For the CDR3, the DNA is TGCAGTGCCCACCCCGGGACTAGCGGGATTGAGACCCAGTACTTC. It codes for CSAHPGTSGIETQYF.

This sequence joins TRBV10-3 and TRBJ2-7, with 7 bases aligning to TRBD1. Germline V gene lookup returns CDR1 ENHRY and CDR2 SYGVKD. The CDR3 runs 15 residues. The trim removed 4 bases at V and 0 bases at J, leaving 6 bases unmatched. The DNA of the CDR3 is TGTGCCATCAGTGGGTCGACAGGGAGCTCCTACGAGCAGTACTTC. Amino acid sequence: CAISGSTGSSYEQYF.

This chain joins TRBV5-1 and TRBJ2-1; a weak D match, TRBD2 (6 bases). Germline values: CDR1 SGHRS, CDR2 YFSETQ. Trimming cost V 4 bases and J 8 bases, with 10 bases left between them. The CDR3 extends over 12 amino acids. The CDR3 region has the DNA TGCGCCAGCAGCCTCGCTAGCGATGAGCAGTTCTTC. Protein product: CASSLASDEQFF.

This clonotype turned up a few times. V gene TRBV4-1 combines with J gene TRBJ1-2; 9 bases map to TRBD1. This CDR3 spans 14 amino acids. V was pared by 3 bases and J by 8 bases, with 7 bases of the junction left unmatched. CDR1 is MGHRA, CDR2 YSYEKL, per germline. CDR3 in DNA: TGCGCCAGCAGCCATGACGGACAGGGGCGCGGCTACACCTTC. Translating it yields CASSHDGQGRGYTF.

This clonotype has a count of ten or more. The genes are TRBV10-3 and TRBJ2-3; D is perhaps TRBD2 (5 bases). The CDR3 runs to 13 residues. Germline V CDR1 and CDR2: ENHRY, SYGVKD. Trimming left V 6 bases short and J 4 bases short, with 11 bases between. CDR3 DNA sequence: TGTGCCATCAGCAAAACTAGGGCAGATACGCAGTATTTT. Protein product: CAISKTRADTQYF.

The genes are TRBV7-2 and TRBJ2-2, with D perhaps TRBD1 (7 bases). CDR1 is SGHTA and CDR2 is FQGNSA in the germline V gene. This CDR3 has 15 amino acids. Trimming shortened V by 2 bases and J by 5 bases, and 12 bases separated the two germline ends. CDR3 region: CASSLQQGRTGELFF. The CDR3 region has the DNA TGTGCCAGCAGCTTACAACAGGGGAGGACCGGGGAGCTGTTTTTT.

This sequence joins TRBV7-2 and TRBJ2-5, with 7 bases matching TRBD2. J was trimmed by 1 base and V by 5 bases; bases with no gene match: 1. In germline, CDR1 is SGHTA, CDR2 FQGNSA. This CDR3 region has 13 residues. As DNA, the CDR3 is TGTGCCAGCAGCGGACTAGTCCAAGAGACCCAGTACTTC. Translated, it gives CASSGLVQETQYF.

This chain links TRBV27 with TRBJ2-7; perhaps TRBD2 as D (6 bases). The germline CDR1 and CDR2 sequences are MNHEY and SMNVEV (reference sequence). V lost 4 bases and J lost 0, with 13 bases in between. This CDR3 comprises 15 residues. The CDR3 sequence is CASSYRETSSYEQYF. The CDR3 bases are TGTGCCAGCAGTTATCGGGAGACGAGCTCCTACGAGCAGTACTTC.

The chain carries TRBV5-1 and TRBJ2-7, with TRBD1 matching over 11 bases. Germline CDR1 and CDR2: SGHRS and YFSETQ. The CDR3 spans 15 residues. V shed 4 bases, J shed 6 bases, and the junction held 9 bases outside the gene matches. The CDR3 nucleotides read TGCGCCAGCAGCCAAACCGGGACAGGGGGTGTCGAGCAGTACTTC. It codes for CASSQTGTGGVEQYF.

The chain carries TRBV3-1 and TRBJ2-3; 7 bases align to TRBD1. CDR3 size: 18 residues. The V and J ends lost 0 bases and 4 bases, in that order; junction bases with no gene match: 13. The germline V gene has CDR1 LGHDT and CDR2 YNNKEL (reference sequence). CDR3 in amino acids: CASSQELVTVQGSDTQYF. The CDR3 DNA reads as TGTGCCAGCAGCCAAGAGCTCGTAACAGTACAGGGGTCAGATACGCAGTATTTT.

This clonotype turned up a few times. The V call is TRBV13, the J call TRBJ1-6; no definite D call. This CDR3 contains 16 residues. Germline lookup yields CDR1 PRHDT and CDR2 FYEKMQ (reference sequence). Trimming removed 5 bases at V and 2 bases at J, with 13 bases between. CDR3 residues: CASSTVTEAYNSPLHF. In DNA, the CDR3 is TGTGCCAGCAGCACCGTAACGGAGGCCTATAATTCACCCCTCCACTTT.

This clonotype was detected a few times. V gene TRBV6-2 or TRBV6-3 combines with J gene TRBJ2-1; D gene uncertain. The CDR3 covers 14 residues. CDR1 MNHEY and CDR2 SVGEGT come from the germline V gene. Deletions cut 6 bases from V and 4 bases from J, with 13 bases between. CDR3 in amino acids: CASSPTAPYNEQFF. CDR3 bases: TGTGCCAGCAGCCCCACGGCCCCATACAATGAGCAGTTCTTC.

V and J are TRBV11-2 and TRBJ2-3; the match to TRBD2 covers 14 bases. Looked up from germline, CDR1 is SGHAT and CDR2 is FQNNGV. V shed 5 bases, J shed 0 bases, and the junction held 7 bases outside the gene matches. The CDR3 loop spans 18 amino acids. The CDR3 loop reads CASSRGLAGVSSTDTQYF. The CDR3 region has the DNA TGTGCCAGCAGCAGGGGACTAGCGGGGGTATCCAGCACAGATACGCAGTATTTT.

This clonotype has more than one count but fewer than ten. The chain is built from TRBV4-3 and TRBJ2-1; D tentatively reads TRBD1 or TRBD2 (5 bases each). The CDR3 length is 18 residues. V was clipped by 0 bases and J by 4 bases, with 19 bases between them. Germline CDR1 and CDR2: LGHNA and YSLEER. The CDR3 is CASSQDFTGLGVYNEQFF. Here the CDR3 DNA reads TGCGCCAGCAGCCAAGATTTCACAGGACTGGGGGTTTACAATGAGCAGTTCTTC.

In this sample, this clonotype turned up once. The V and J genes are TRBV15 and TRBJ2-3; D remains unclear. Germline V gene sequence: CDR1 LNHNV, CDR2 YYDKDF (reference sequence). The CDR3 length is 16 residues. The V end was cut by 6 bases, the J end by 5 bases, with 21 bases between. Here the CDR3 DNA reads TGTGCCACCAGACCTACTGGCAGTAGAACGGGAGATACGCAGTATTTT. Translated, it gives CATRPTGSRTGDTQYF.